These T cell receptor beta chains were read from a single sample in a study of T cells in Graves' hyperthyroidism and ophthalmopathy. TCRdb independently ran MiXCR on the multiplex PCR reads; one entry per CDR3 protein. The sample records roughly 200,000 distinct CDR3 sequences, approximately 16% being singletons. Specimen: blood. Receptor source: a middle-aged man with Graves' hyperthyroidism. Both conserved end residues are part of each CDR3. A D gene is named only where the DNA matches it firmly. Not all rows give a size; the values are once, few, many and, for expanded clones, a class.

V gene	J gene	clone size	D gene	CDR3 protein	CDR3 DNA
TRBV12-3/TRBV12-4	TRBJ2-3	NA	TRBD2	CASTPAGGGTDTQYF	TGTGCCAGCACCCCCGCGGGGGGCGGCACAGATACGCAGTATTTT
TRBV6-1	TRBJ1-6	many	NA	CASRETWQGNSPLHF	TGTGCCAGCAGAGAAACTTGGCAGGGTAATTCACCCCTCCACTTT
TRBV7-6	TRBJ2-3	NA	TRBD2	CASSFQARGGTDTQYF	TGTGCCAGCAGCTTTCAAGCTCGGGGGGGCACAGATACGCAGTATTTT
TRBV11-2	TRBJ2-7	many	NA	CASSLRSPGPYEQYF	TGTGCCAGCAGCTTAAGGTCGCCCGGACCCTACGAGCAGTACTTC
TRBV7-3	TRBJ2-3	NA	TRBD2	CASSPGAGRAGGQDTQYF	TGTGCCAGCAGCCCCGGGGCCGGGCGAGCGGGGGGGCAAGATACGCAGTATTTT
TRBV28	TRBJ1-6	many	NA	CASSRGRERPLHF	TGTGCCAGCAGTCGTGGGAGGGAGAGGCCCCTCCACTTT
TRBV28	TRBJ1-2	NA	NA	CASYSLGAYGYTF	TGTGCCAGCTATTCCCTGGGGGCCTATGGCTACACCTTC
TRBV7-6	TRBJ2-3	many	TRBD2	CASSLYGGRDTQYF	TGTGCCAGCAGCTTATACGGGGGGAGAGATACGCAGTATTTT
TRBV28	TRBJ2-7	NA	TRBD2	CASSSILAGAYEQYF	TGTGCCAGCAGTAGTATACTAGCGGGGGCCTACGAGCAGTACTTC
TRBV5-1	TRBJ2-5	NA	TRBD1	CASSLAPTGMSETQYF	TGCGCCAGCAGCTTGGCCCCGACAGGGATGTCCGAGACCCAGTACTTC
TRBV9	TRBJ2-7	few	NA	CASSVDAVPYEQYF	TGTGCCAGCAGCGTAGATGCAGTCCCCTACGAGCAGTACTTC
TRBV20-1	TRBJ2-1	few	NA	CSARVPRQKINEQFF	TGCAGTGCTAGAGTTCCCAGACAGAAGATCAATGAGCAGTTCTTC
TRBV6-5	TRBJ2-2	NA	TRBD1	CASSYSTGDTGELFF	TGTGCCAGCAGTTACTCTACAGGGGACACCGGGGAGCTGTTTTTT
TRBV12-3/TRBV12-4	TRBJ2-7	NA	TRBD1	CASSSGGQGYEQYF	TGTGCCAGCAGCTCTGGGGGACAGGGGTACGAGCAGTACTTC